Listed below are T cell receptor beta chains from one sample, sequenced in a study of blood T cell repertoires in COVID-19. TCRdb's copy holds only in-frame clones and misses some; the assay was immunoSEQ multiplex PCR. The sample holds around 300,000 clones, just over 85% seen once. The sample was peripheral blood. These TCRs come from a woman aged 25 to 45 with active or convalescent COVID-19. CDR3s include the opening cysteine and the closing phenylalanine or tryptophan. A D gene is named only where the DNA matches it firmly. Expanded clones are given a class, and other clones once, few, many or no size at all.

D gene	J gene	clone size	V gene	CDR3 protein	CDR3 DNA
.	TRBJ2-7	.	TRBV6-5	CASSSIALSSYEQYF	TGTGCCAGCAGTTCTATAGCGCTAAGCTCCTACGAGCAGTACTTC
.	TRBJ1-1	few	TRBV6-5	CASSYRGRKNTEAFF	TGTGCCAGCAGCTACCGAGGCCGGAAGAACACTGAAGCTTTCTTT
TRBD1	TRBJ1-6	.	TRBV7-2	CASRGGGNSPLHF	TGTGCCAGCAGAGGGGGCGGGAATTCACCCCTCCACTTT
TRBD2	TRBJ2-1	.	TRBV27	CASSRTSGGLIGEQFF	TGTGCCAGCAGTAGGACTAGCGGGGGGCTCATAGGCGAGCAGTTCTTC
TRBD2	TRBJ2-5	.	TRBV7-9	CASSVSGGAETQYF	TGTGCCAGCAGCGTTAGCGGGGGGGCAGAGACCCAGTACTTC
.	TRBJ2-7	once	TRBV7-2	CASSSRTAYEQYF	TGTGCCAGCAGCTCGCGGACAGCCTACGAGCAGTACTTC
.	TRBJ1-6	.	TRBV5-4	CASSDQVGQIYNSPLHF	TGTGCCAGCAGCGACCAAGTTGGACAGATCTATAATTCACCCCTCCACTTT
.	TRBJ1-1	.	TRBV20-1	CSAPVNTEAFF	TGCAGTGCCCCAGTGAACACTGAAGCTTTCTTT
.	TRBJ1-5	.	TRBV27	CASSLWGGNQPQHF	TGTGCCAGCAGTTTATGGGGGGGCAATCAGCCCCAGCATTTT
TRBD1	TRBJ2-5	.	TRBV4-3	CASSQDPSGQGVETQYF	TGCGCCAGCAGCCAAGACCCATCCGGACAGGGAGTAGAGACCCAGTACTTC
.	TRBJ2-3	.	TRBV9	CASSVATGGSRNTQYF	TGTGCCAGCAGCGTAGCTACGGGGGGCAGCAGGAATACGCAGTATTTT
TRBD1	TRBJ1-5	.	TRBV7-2	CASSGRTGESKPQHF	TGTGCCAGCAGCGGAAGGACAGGGGAAAGTAAGCCCCAGCATTTT
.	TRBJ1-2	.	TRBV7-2	CASSLVVPLHGYTF	TGTGCCAGCAGCTTAGTCGTCCCTCTCCATGGCTACACCTTC
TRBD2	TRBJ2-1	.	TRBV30	CAWRVGRGGNEQFF	TGTGCCTGGAGAGTTGGGCGGGGAGGGAATGAGCAGTTCTTC
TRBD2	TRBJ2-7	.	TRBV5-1	CASSLLGGISYEQYF	TGCGCCAGCAGCTTGTTGGGAGGGATCTCCTACGAGCAGTACTTC
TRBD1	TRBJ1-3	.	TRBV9	CASSVEQGMVDTIYF	TGTGCCAGCAGCGTCGAACAGGGGATGGTGGACACCATATATTTT
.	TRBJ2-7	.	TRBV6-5	CASSRDWKSYEQYF	TGTGCCAGCAGTCGGGACTGGAAATCCTACGAGCAGTACTTC
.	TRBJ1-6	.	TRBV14	CASSQVSNSPLHF	TGTGCCAGCAGCCAAGTTAGTAATTCACCCCTCCACTTT
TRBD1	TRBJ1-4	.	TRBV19	CASTSTGGVQKLFF	TGTGCCAGTACTTCGACAGGGGGTGTTCAAAAACTGTTTTTT
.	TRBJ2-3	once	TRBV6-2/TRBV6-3	CASSDGSLPPDTQYF	TGTGCCAGCAGTGACGGGTCCTTACCCCCAGATACGCAGTATTTT
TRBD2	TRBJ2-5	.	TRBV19	CASNLAGGQETQYF	TGTGCCAGTAATCTAGCGGGGGGCCAAGAGACCCAGTACTTC
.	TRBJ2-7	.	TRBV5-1	CASAKTGTYEQYF	TGCGCCAGCGCCAAAACCGGGACCTACGAGCAGTACTTC
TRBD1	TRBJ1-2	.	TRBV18	CASSPRSVQGARGYTF	TGTGCCAGCTCACCACGTTCGGTACAGGGGGCGAGGGGCTACACCTTC
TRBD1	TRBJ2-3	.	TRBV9	CASSERQGGTDTQYF	TGTGCCAGCAGCGAGAGACAGGGAGGCACAGATACGCAGTATTTT
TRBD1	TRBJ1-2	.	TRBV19	CASNPGGIYGYTF	TGTGCCAGTAATCCAGGGGGCATCTATGGCTACACCTTC
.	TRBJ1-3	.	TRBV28	CASSPAPDGNTIYF	TGTGCCAGCAGTCCCGCTCCAGATGGAAACACCATATATTTT
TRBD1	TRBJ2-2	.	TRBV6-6	CASSPRAPGGTGELFF	TGTGCCAGCAGTCCTAGAGCCCCAGGGGGCACCGGGGAGCTGTTTTTT
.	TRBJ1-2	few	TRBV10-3	CAISDPGLLTYGYTF	TGTGCCATCAGTGATCCGGGTCTACTCACCTATGGCTACACCTTC
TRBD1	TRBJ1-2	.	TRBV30	CAGLRRDSYYGYTF	TGTGCCGGCCTACGACGGGACAGCTACTATGGCTACACCTTC
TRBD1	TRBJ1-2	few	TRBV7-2	CASSPRQGPYGYTF	TGTGCCAGCAGCCCCCGACAGGGCCCCTATGGCTACACCTTC
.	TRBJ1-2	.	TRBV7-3	CASSLNQGEGYTF	TGTGCCAGCAGCTTAAATCAGGGCGAAGGCTACACCTTC
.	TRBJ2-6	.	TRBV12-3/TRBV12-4	CASRRSGANVLTF	TGTGCCAGCAGGCGCTCTGGGGCCAACGTCCTGACTTTC
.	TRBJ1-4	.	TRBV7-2	CASSLQGGNEKLFF	TGTGCCAGCAGCTTACAAGGGGGTAATGAAAAACTGTTTTTT
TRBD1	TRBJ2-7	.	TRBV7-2	CASSLRTGGFNEQYF	TGTGCCAGCAGCCTCCGGACAGGGGGATTCAACGAGCAGTACTTC
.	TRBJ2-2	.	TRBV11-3	CASSPGGGGGAGELFF	TGTGCCAGCAGCCCCGGCGGTGGGGGGGGCGCCGGGGAGCTGTTTTTT
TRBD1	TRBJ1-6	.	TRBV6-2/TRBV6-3	CASSYPGTGEVSPLHF	TGTGCCAGCAGTTACCCCGGGACAGGGGAAGTATCACCCCTCCACTTT
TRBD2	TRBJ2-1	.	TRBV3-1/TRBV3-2	CASSGLAGTYNEQFF	TGTGCCAGCAGCGGACTAGCGGGGACCTACAATGAGCAGTTCTTC
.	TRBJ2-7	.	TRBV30	CAWSVGLSSYEQYF	TGTGCCTGGAGTGTTGGTCTGAGCTCCTACGAGCAGTACTTC